The rows below give T cell receptor beta chains drawn from one sample of a study of blood T cell repertoires in COVID-19. TCRdb keeps only in-frame clones here, not all; method: immunoSEQ multiplex PCR. This sample has about 170,000 clones, with 75% to 90% found just once. Sequenced material: PBMCs or T cells enriched from blood (not recorded which). These receptors originate from a woman younger than 30 who had recovered from COVID-19. The CDR3 runs from the conserved cysteine through the conserved F or W. D genes are given only for firm matches. Rows may omit the clone size; those that give it use once, few, many or a size class.

j_call: TRBJ2-3; clone_size: NA; v_call: TRBV28; d_call: NA; cdr3_aa: CASSFTARSTDTQYF; cdr3_nt: TGTGCCAGCAGTTTCACTGCTAGGAGCACAGATACGCAGTATTTT
j_call: TRBJ2-1; clone_size: NA; v_call: TRBV11-2; d_call: TRBD2; cdr3_aa: CASSSGTSGSNEQFF; cdr3_nt: TGTGCCAGCAGCTCGGGGACTAGCGGGAGTAATGAGCAGTTCTTC
j_call: TRBJ2-5; clone_size: NA; v_call: TRBV29-1; d_call: TRBD2; cdr3_aa: CSVRSGGGQETQYF; cdr3_nt: TGCAGCGTGAGATCCGGGGGGGGGCAAGAGACCCAGTACTTC
j_call: TRBJ1-1; clone_size: NA; v_call: TRBV15; d_call: NA; cdr3_aa: CATSRDLEAEAFF; cdr3_nt: TGTGCCACCAGCAGAGATTTGGAGGCTGAAGCTTTCTTT
j_call: TRBJ2-1; clone_size: NA; v_call: TRBV11-2; d_call: NA; cdr3_aa: CASSLDRLNEQFF; cdr3_nt: TGTGCCAGCAGCTTAGATAGACTCAATGAGCAGTTCTTC
j_call: TRBJ2-7; clone_size: NA; v_call: TRBV7-3; d_call: NA; cdr3_aa: CASSQGDSRLEQYF; cdr3_nt: TGTGCCAGCAGCCAAGGGGACTCACGGCTCGAGCAGTACTTC
j_call: TRBJ2-2; clone_size: NA; v_call: TRBV7-9; d_call: NA; cdr3_aa: CASSPRRMNTGELFF; cdr3_nt: TGTGCCAGCAGTCCGCGGCGGATGAACACCGGGGAGCTGTTTTTT
j_call: TRBJ2-5; clone_size: NA; v_call: TRBV7-2; d_call: TRBD2; cdr3_aa: CASSLGWSAGGFETQYF; cdr3_nt: TGTGCCAGCAGCTTAGGCTGGTCAGCGGGAGGCTTTGAGACCCAGTACTTC
j_call: TRBJ2-5; clone_size: NA; v_call: TRBV7-8; d_call: TRBD1; cdr3_aa: CASSPGTGGIQETQYF; cdr3_nt: TGTGCCAGCAGCCCGGGGACAGGGGGAATCCAAGAGACCCAGTACTTC
j_call: TRBJ1-5; clone_size: NA; v_call: TRBV19; d_call: NA; cdr3_aa: CASSTRFDRSNQPQHF; cdr3_nt: TGTGCCAGTAGTACTCGGTTTGACAGGTCCAATCAGCCCCAGCATTTT
j_call: TRBJ2-1; clone_size: NA; v_call: TRBV3-1/TRBV3-2; d_call: TRBD2; cdr3_aa: CASSLTSGYYNEQFF; cdr3_nt: TGTGCCAGCAGCCTCACTAGCGGGTACTACAATGAGCAGTTCTTC
j_call: TRBJ1-5; clone_size: NA; v_call: TRBV28; d_call: NA; cdr3_aa: CASSSGGSNQPQHF; cdr3_nt: TGTGCCAGCAGTAGTGGGGGCAGCAATCAGCCCCAGCATTTT
j_call: TRBJ2-2; clone_size: NA; v_call: TRBV27; d_call: TRBD1; cdr3_aa: CASSLKGQTNTGELFF; cdr3_nt: TGTGCCAGCAGTTTAAAGGGACAGACGAACACCGGGGAGCTGTTTTTT
j_call: TRBJ1-1; clone_size: NA; v_call: TRBV7-9; d_call: NA; cdr3_aa: CASTGQRNTEAFF; cdr3_nt: TGTGCCAGCACCGGACAGAGGAACACTGAAGCTTTCTTT
j_call: TRBJ2-3; clone_size: NA; v_call: TRBV29-1; d_call: NA; cdr3_aa: CSVDQGTQYF; cdr3_nt: TGCAGCGTTGATCAGGGTACGCAGTATTTT
j_call: TRBJ1-2; clone_size: NA; v_call: TRBV6-5; d_call: NA; cdr3_aa: CASSPGHPNYGYTF; cdr3_nt: TGTGCCAGCAGTCCGGGACACCCTAACTATGGCTACACCTTC
j_call: TRBJ2-1; clone_size: NA; v_call: TRBV7-8; d_call: NA; cdr3_aa: CASSLISALSSYNEQFF; cdr3_nt: TGTGCCAGCAGCTTAATTTCAGCGCTCAGCTCCTACAATGAGCAGTTCTTC
j_call: TRBJ1-1; clone_size: many; v_call: TRBV3-1/TRBV3-2; d_call: NA; cdr3_aa: CASSQDSAPPEAFF; cdr3_nt: TGTGCCAGCAGCCAAGATTCAGCGCCCCCCGAAGCTTTCTTT
j_call: TRBJ1-1; clone_size: NA; v_call: TRBV6-1; d_call: NA; cdr3_aa: CASSEGSGGTEAFF; cdr3_nt: TGTGCCAGCAGTGAAGGGTCTGGGGGGACTGAAGCTTTCTTT
j_call: TRBJ1-2; clone_size: once; v_call: TRBV6-5; d_call: NA; cdr3_aa: CASRRQPGYGYTF; cdr3_nt: TGTGCCAGCAGACGACAACCGGGGTATGGCTACACCTTC
j_call: TRBJ2-1; clone_size: NA; v_call: TRBV10-2; d_call: NA; cdr3_aa: CATKGGASGFAQFF; cdr3_nt: TGCGCCACCAAAGGGGGGGCTAGTGGTTTTGCGCAGTTCTTC
j_call: TRBJ2-1; clone_size: NA; v_call: TRBV7-9; d_call: NA; cdr3_aa: CALAILSSYNEQFF; cdr3_nt: TGTGCCCTCGCCATTCTTAGCTCCTACAATGAGCAGTTCTTC
j_call: TRBJ1-6; clone_size: NA; v_call: TRBV28; d_call: NA; cdr3_aa: CASSSRRDNSPLHF; cdr3_nt: TGTGCCAGCAGTTCGCGCCGAGATAATTCACCCCTCCACTTT
j_call: TRBJ1-1; clone_size: NA; v_call: TRBV6-1; d_call: NA; cdr3_aa: CASSEGQLNTEAFF; cdr3_nt: TGTGCCAGCAGTGAAGGACAGTTGAACACTGAAGCTTTCTTT
j_call: TRBJ2-7; clone_size: once; v_call: TRBV7-2; d_call: NA; cdr3_aa: CASSFMSGDSYEQYF; cdr3_nt: TGTGCCAGCAGCTTTATGTCGGGGGACTCCTACGAGCAGTACTTC
j_call: TRBJ1-2; clone_size: once; v_call: TRBV27; d_call: NA; cdr3_aa: CASSFRERANGYTF; cdr3_nt: TGTGCCAGCAGTTTCCGTGAGAGGGCTAATGGCTACACCTTC
j_call: TRBJ2-1; clone_size: NA; v_call: TRBV27; d_call: TRBD2; cdr3_aa: CASSLSPVRLAGVNEQFF; cdr3_nt: TGTGCCAGCAGTTTATCCCCCGTTAGGCTAGCGGGAGTCAATGAGCAGTTCTTC
j_call: TRBJ2-7; clone_size: NA; v_call: TRBV19; d_call: TRBD2; cdr3_aa: CASSMGLAGIYEQYF; cdr3_nt: TGTGCCAGTAGTATGGGACTAGCGGGGATTTACGAGCAGTACTTC
j_call: TRBJ1-1; clone_size: NA; v_call: TRBV14; d_call: NA; cdr3_aa: CASSHFRNTEAFF; cdr3_nt: TGTGCCAGCAGCCATTTCAGGAACACTGAAGCTTTCTTT
j_call: TRBJ1-2; clone_size: NA; v_call: TRBV9; d_call: TRBD1; cdr3_aa: CASSAQTGKNYGYTF; cdr3_nt: TGTGCCAGCAGCGCCCAGACAGGGAAAAACTATGGCTACACCTTC
j_call: TRBJ2-5; clone_size: once; v_call: TRBV6-1; d_call: NA; cdr3_aa: CASSEPVAAAGQETQYF; cdr3_nt: TGTGCCAGCAGTGAACCGGTGGCCGCGGCGGGCCAAGAGACCCAGTACTTC
j_call: TRBJ2-1; clone_size: NA; v_call: TRBV18; d_call: TRBD2; cdr3_aa: CASSPSGTIAALGNEQFF; cdr3_nt: TGTGCCAGCTCCCCGAGCGGGACTATAGCGGCCCTAGGCAATGAGCAGTTCTTC
j_call: TRBJ1-2; clone_size: NA; v_call: TRBV27; d_call: NA; cdr3_aa: CASSLTGGNYGYTF; cdr3_nt: TGTGCCAGCTCCCTAACGGGGGGTAACTATGGCTACACCTTC
j_call: TRBJ1-2; clone_size: NA; v_call: TRBV21-1; d_call: NA; cdr3_aa: CASSPCSGDYRSPPYGYTF; cdr3_nt: TGTGCCAGCAGCCCTTGTTCTGGGGACTACAGGTCCCCCCCCTATGGCTACACCTTC
j_call: TRBJ2-1; clone_size: NA; v_call: TRBV24-1; d_call: TRBD2; cdr3_aa: CATSENGREGRDEQFF; cdr3_nt: TGTGCCACCAGTGAAAATGGCCGGGAGGGCCGCGATGAGCAGTTCTTC
j_call: TRBJ2-1; clone_size: NA; v_call: TRBV5-1; d_call: TRBD1; cdr3_aa: CASSSLLGQPYNEQFF; cdr3_nt: TGCGCCAGCAGCTCCCTGTTGGGACAGCCCTACAATGAGCAGTTCTTC
j_call: TRBJ2-3; clone_size: NA; v_call: TRBV11-2; d_call: TRBD2; cdr3_aa: CASSPTSGDTQYF; cdr3_nt: TGTGCCAGCAGCCCCACTAGCGGAGATACGCAGTATTTT
j_call: TRBJ2-5; clone_size: NA; v_call: TRBV29-1; d_call: TRBD1; cdr3_aa: CSIDRGQGKETQYF; cdr3_nt: TGCAGCATCGATCGGGGACAGGGTAAAGAGACCCAGTACTTC
j_call: TRBJ2-5; clone_size: NA; v_call: TRBV7-9; d_call: TRBD2; cdr3_aa: CASSLSEGLEETQYF; cdr3_nt: TGTGCCAGCAGCTTATCGGAGGGACTAGAAGAGACCCAGTACTTC
j_call: TRBJ1-1; clone_size: NA; v_call: TRBV7-2; d_call: NA; cdr3_aa: CASSRGEGEAFF; cdr3_nt: TGTGCCAGCAGCCGTGGAGAGGGTGAAGCTTTCTTT
j_call: TRBJ2-2; clone_size: once; v_call: TRBV2; d_call: TRBD2; cdr3_aa: CASISGLAGVSGELFF; cdr3_nt: TGTGCCAGCATCTCTGGGCTAGCGGGAGTATCCGGGGAGCTGTTTTTT
j_call: TRBJ2-1; clone_size: NA; v_call: TRBV7-2; d_call: NA; cdr3_aa: CASSPFNEQFF; cdr3_nt: TGTGCCAGCAGCCCCTTCAATGAGCAGTTCTTC
j_call: TRBJ2-1; clone_size: NA; v_call: TRBV29-1; d_call: TRBD2; cdr3_aa: CSVDPSGRGYEQFF; cdr3_nt: TGCAGCGTTGATCCCAGCGGGAGGGGTTATGAGCAGTTCTTC
j_call: TRBJ2-5; clone_size: once; v_call: TRBV3-1/TRBV3-2; d_call: TRBD2; cdr3_aa: CASSPFAGLAVQETQYF; cdr3_nt: TGTGCCAGCAGCCCGTTTGCGGGACTAGCGGTTCAAGAGACCCAGTACTTC
j_call: TRBJ1-4; clone_size: NA; v_call: TRBV28; d_call: NA; cdr3_aa: CASSPPSGITNEKLFF; cdr3_nt: TGTGCCAGCAGTCCTCCCTCGGGGATTACTAATGAAAAACTGTTTTTT
j_call: TRBJ2-7; clone_size: NA; v_call: TRBV7-3; d_call: TRBD2; cdr3_aa: CASSTGGGDEQYF; cdr3_nt: TGTGCCAGCAGTACCGGGGGAGGGGACGAGCAGTACTTC
j_call: TRBJ1-4; clone_size: NA; v_call: TRBV6-5; d_call: NA; cdr3_aa: CASTLRRGANEKLFF; cdr3_nt: TGTGCCAGCACTCTCAGGCGGGGGGCGAACGAAAAACTGTTTTTT
j_call: TRBJ2-1; clone_size: NA; v_call: TRBV10-1; d_call: TRBD1; cdr3_aa: CASSPGTGGQFRGNEQFF; cdr3_nt: TGCGCCAGCAGCCCCGGGACAGGGGGACAATTTCGGGGCAATGAGCAGTTCTTC
j_call: TRBJ2-1; clone_size: few; v_call: TRBV2; d_call: NA; cdr3_aa: CASAVGTNSYNEQFF; cdr3_nt: TGTGCCAGCGCCGTCGGGACAAACTCCTACAATGAGCAGTTCTTC
j_call: TRBJ1-6; clone_size: NA; v_call: TRBV28; d_call: TRBD1; cdr3_aa: CASSPPGTGGFHF; cdr3_nt: TGTGCCAGCAGCCCGCCCGGGACAGGAGGGTTCCACTTT
j_call: TRBJ2-7; clone_size: few; v_call: TRBV6-2/TRBV6-3; d_call: NA; cdr3_aa: CASSPIYEQYF; cdr3_nt: TGTGCCAGCAGTCCAATCTACGAGCAGTACTTC
j_call: TRBJ2-1; clone_size: NA; v_call: TRBV29-1; d_call: TRBD2; cdr3_aa: CSVEGGGGSYNEQFF; cdr3_nt: TGCAGCGTTGAAGGGGGGGGTGGCTCCTACAATGAGCAGTTCTTC
j_call: TRBJ2-5; clone_size: NA; v_call: TRBV27; d_call: NA; cdr3_aa: CASSLQGRETQYF; cdr3_nt: TGTGCCAGCAGCCTACAGGGCCGGGAGACCCAGTACTTC
j_call: TRBJ1-1; clone_size: NA; v_call: TRBV7-9; d_call: TRBD1; cdr3_aa: CASSKAGQVNTEAFF; cdr3_nt: TGTGCCAGCAGCAAAGCGGGACAGGTGAACACTGAAGCTTTCTTT
j_call: TRBJ1-2; clone_size: NA; v_call: TRBV27; d_call: NA; cdr3_aa: CASRQAAGVLGYTF; cdr3_nt: TGTGCCAGCAGGCAGGCAGCGGGGGTTTTGGGCTACACCTTC
j_call: TRBJ2-3; clone_size: NA; v_call: TRBV2; d_call: TRBD2; cdr3_aa: CASKRLAGTQYF; cdr3_nt: TGTGCCAGCAAACGACTAGCGGGCACGCAGTATTTT
j_call: TRBJ1-4; clone_size: NA; v_call: TRBV28; d_call: NA; cdr3_aa: CASTPWGRDEKLFF; cdr3_nt: TGTGCCAGCACCCCATGGGGGAGGGATGAAAAACTGTTTTTT
j_call: TRBJ1-4; clone_size: NA; v_call: TRBV6-5; d_call: NA; cdr3_aa: CAISLLEREKLFF; cdr3_nt: TGTGCCATCTCTTTGTTGGAGCGTGAAAAACTGTTTTTT
j_call: TRBJ2-3; clone_size: NA; v_call: TRBV6-5; d_call: NA; cdr3_aa: CASSRQPWGTDTQYF; cdr3_nt: TGTGCCAGCAGCCGACAACCCTGGGGCACAGATACGCAGTATTTT